The present TCR beta chain was sequenced within a study of T cell responses to AZD1222 COVID-19 vaccine. Study-wide results and caveats: Among vaccine-associated CD4 TCRs, coverage spanned spike, with dominance at 160-218 and 743-854. Just five or six AZD1222 recipients were seropositive at baseline. White British donors predominated, females outnumbered males, and clonal diversity was possibly underestimated.

This table comes from immunoSEQ multiplex PCR, and its TCRdb copy is limited to in-frame clones, with some not included. The sample has approximately 180,000 clones; approximately 95% are singletons. As to this clone: Its specificity is not known.

V was trimmed by 0 bases and J by 4 bases, leaving 15 bases between them. Per the germline V gene, CDR1 is MGHRA and CDR2 is YSYEKL. The CDR3 contains 16 residues. This rearrangement joins TRBV4-1 to TRBJ1-2; D is unclear. The sequence was obtained from an adult who received the MenACWY meningococcal vaccine as a control. The sequencing used peripheral blood, collected 28 days after the second dose of the MenACWY control vaccine. This CDR3 reads CASSQDLGARFYGYTF. DNA of the CDR3: TGCGCCAGCAGCCAAGATCTGGGAGCCCGCTTCTATGGCTACACCTTC.